This paragraph covers one T cell receptor (beta chain) sequence. The data were obtained in a study of Ad26.COV2.S vaccination and SARS-CoV-2 variants. Treatment in this sample: over 15 received Ad26.COV2.S at low or high dose, single or two shots; about 5 received placebo; per-sample allocation not given. Sampling took place 63 days after the first vaccine or placebo injection. Donor was an adult aged 18-55 years in Boston. The repertoire was sequenced with immunoSEQ multiplex PCR; TCRdb's copy has only in-frame clones and lacks some. The sample records 400,000 or so clones, roughly nine tenths being singletons. Deletions cut 0 bases from V and 0 bases from J, with 6 bases between. Germline CDR1 and CDR2: SGHNT and YYREEE (reference sequence). This CDR3 is 14 amino acids long.

This sequence joins TRBV5-4 and TRBJ1-2; D not resolved. Sequenced material: peripheral blood, taken in a trial of Ad26.COV2.S vaccine versus placebo. The clonotype originates from a person between 18 and 59 years old who received the Ad26.COV2.S COVID-19 vaccine or a placebo. In DNA form, the CDR3 reads TGTGCCAGCAGCTTGGACAGAGCTAACTATGGCTACACCTTC. It codes for CASSLDRANYGYTF.